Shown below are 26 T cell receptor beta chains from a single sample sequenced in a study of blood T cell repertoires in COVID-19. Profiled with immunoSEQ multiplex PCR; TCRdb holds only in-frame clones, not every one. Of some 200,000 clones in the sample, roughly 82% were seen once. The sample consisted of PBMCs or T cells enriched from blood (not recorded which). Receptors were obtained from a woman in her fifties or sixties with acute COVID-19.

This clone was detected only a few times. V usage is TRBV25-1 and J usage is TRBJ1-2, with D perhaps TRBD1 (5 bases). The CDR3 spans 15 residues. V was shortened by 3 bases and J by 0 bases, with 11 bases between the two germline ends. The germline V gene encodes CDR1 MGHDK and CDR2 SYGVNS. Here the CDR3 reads CASSDGGGANYGYTF. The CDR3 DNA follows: TGTGCCAGCAGTGATGGCGGGGGAGCTAACTATGGCTACACCTTC.

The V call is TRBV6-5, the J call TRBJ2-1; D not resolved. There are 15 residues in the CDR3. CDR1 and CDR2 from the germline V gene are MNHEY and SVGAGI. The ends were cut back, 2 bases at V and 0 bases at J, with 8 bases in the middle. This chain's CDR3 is CASSYTFGSYNEQFF. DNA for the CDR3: TGTGCCAGCAGTTACACCTTCGGCTCCTACAATGAGCAGTTCTTC.

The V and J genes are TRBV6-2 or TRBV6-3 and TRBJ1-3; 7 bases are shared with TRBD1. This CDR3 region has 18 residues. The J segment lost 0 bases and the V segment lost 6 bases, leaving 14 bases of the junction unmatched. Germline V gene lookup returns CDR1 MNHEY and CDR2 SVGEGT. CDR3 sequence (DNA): TGTGCCAGCAGCAACTCCTTGGACAGGATCCTCTCTGGAAACACCATATATTTT. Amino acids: CASSNSLDRILSGNTIYF.

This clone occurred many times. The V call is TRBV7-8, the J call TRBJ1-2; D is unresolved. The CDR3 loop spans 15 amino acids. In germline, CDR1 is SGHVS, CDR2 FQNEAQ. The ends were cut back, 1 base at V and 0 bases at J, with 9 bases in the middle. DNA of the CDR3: TGTGCCAGCAGCTTAGGAGGAGCAGCTAACTATGGCTACACCTTC. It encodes CASSLGGAANYGYTF. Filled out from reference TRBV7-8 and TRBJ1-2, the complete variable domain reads GAGVSQSPRYKVAKRGQDVALRCDPISGHVSLFWYQQALGQGPEFLTYFQNEAQLDKSGLPSDRFFAERPEGSVSTLKIQRTQQEDSAVYLCASSLGGAANYGYTFGSGTRLTVV.

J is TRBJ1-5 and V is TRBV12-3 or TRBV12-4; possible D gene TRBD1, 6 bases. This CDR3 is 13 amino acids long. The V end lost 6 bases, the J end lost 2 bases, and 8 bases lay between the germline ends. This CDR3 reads CASSRQGNQPQHF. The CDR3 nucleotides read TGTGCCAGCAGCCGACAGGGCAATCAGCCCCAGCATTTT.

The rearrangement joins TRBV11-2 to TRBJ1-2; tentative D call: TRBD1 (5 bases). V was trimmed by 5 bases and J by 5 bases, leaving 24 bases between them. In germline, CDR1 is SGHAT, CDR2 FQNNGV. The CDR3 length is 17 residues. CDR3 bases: TGTGCCAGCAGCCACAGAAACCCCCACGGGGGAAAATATGGCTACACCTTC. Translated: CASSHRNPHGGKYGYTF.

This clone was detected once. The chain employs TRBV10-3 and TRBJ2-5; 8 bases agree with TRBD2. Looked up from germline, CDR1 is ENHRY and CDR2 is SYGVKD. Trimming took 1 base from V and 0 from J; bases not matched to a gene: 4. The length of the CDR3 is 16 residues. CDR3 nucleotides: TGTGCCATCAGTGAGTACGAGCGGGGGAACCAAGAGACCCAGTACTTC. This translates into CAISEYERGNQETQYF.

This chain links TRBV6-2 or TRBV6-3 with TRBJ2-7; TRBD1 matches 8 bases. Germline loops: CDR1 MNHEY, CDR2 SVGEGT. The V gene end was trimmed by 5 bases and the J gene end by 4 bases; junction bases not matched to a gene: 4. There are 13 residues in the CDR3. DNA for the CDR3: TGTGCCAGCAGTAGGACAGGGTCATACGAGCAGTACGTC. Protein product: CASSRTGSYEQYV.

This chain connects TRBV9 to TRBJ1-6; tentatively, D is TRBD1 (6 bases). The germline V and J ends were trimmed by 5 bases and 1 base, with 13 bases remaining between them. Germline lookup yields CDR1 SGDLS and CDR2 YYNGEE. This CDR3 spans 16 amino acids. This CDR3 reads CASSRDTPSYNSPLHF. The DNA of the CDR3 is TGTGCCAGCAGTCGGGACACCCCGTCCTATAATTCACCCCTCCACTTT.

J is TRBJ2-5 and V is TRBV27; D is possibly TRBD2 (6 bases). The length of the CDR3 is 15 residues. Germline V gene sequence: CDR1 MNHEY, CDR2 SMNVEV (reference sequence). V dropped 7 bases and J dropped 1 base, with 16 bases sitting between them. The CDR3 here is CASKPGLLPQETQYF. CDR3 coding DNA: TGTGCCAGCAAACCGGGACTTTTACCCCAAGAGACCCAGTACTTC.

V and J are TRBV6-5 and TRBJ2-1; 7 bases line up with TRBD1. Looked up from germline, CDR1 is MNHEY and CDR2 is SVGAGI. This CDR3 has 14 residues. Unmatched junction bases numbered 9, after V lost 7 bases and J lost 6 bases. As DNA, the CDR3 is TGTGCCAGCAAGGGGGCTGGAAACCTCAATGAGCAGTTCTTC. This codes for CASKGAGNLNEQFF.

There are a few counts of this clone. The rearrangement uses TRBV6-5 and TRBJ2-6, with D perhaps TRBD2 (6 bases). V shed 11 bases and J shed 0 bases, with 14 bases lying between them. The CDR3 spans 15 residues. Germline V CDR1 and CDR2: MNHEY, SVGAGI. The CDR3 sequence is CAVWGGNSGANVLTF. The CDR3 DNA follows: TGTGCCGTTTGGGGCGGGAACTCTGGGGCCAACGTCCTGACTTTC.

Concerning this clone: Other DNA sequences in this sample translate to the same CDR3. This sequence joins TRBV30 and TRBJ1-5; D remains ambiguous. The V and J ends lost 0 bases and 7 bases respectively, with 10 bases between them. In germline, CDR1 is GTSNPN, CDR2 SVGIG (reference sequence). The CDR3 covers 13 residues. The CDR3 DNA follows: TGTGCCTGGAGTGTATTGGGAGGACAGCCCCAGCATTTT. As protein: CAWSVLGGQPQHF.

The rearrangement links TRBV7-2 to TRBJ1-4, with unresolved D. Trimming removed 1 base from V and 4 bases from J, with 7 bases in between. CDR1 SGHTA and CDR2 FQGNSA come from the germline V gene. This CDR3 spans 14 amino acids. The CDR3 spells CASSLGPDNEKLFF. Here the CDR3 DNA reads TGTGCCAGCAGCTTAGGGCCAGATAATGAAAAACTGTTTTTT.

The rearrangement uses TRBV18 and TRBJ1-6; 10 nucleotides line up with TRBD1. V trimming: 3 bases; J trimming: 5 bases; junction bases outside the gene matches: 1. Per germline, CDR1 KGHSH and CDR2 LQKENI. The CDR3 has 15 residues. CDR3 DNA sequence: TGTGCCAGCTCACCTGGACAGGGGGATAATTCACCCCTCCACTTT. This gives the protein CASSPGQGDNSPLHF.

The CDR3 coding sequence is TGTGCCAGCAGCTTCGAGGCCCCTCGAGCTTTCTTT. This codes for CASSFEAPRAFF. V and J are TRBV7-9 and TRBJ1-1, with unresolved D. V was clipped by 3 bases and J by 10 bases, with 12 bases between them. The CDR3 has 12 residues. Germline loops: CDR1 SEHNR, CDR2 FQNEAQ (reference sequence).

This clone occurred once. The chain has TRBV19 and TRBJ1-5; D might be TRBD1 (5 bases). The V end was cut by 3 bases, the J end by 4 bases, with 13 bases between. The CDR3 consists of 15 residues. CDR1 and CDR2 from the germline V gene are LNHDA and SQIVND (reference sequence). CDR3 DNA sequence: TGTGCCAGTAGTATTGGGCAGGGCTATAATCAGCCCCAGCATTTT. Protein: CASSIGQGYNQPQHF.

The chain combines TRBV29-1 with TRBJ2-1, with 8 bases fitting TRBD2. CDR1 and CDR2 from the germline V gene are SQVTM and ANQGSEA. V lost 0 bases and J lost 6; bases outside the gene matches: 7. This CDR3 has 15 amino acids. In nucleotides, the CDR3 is TGCAGCGTTGAAGAGGCGGGGGGCGCGGGCAATGAGCAGTTCTTC. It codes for CSVEEAGGAGNEQFF.

The CDR3 region is CASTLRASGTYNEQFF. The CDR3 DNA reads as TGTGCCAGCACCCTACGGGCTAGCGGGACCTACAATGAGCAGTTCTTC. The V call is TRBV6-6, the J call TRBJ2-1; the match to TRBD2 covers 9 bases. The junction had 9 bases not matched to a gene; V was cut back by 7 bases and J by 2 bases. This CDR3 spans 16 amino acids. Per germline, CDR1 MNHNY and CDR2 SVGAGI (reference sequence).

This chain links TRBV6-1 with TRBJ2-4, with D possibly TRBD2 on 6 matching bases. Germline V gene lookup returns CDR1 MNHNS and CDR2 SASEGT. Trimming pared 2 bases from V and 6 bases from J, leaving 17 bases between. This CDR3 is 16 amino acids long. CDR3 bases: TGTGCCAGCAGTGAAACTACGGCTACAGCGGGAAACATTCAGTACTTC. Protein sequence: CASSETTATAGNIQYF.

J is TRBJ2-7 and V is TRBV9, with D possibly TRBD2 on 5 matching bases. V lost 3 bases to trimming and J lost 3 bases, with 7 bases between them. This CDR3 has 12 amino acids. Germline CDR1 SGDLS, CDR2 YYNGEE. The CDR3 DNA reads TGTGCCAGCAGCGGAGGGAACTACGAGCAGTACTTC. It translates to CASSGGNYEQYF.

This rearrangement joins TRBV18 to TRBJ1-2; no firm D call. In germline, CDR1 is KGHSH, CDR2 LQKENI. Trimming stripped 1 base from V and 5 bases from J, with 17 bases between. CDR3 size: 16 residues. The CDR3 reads CASSPQRSFAQYGYTF. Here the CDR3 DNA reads TGTGCCAGCTCACCACAACGGTCCTTCGCCCAATATGGCTACACCTTC. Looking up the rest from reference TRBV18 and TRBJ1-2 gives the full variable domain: NAGVMQNPRHLVRRRGQEARLRCSPMKGHSHVYWYRQLPEEGLKFMVYLQKENIIDESGMPKERFSAEFPKEGPSILRIQQVVRGDSAAYFCASSPQRSFAQYGYTFGSGTRLTVV.

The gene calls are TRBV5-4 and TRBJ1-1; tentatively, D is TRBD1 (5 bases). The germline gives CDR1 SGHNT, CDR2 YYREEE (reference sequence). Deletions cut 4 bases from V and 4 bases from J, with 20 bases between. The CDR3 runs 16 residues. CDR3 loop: CASSRPTATLGTEAFF. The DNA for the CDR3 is TGTGCCAGCAGCAGGCCGACAGCCACCCTTGGCACTGAAGCTTTCTTT.

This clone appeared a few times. CDR3 loop: CASSPTERNQPQHF. CDR3 sequence (DNA): TGTGCCAGCAGCCCCACCGAGCGCAATCAGCCCCAGCATTTT. The chain couples TRBV21-1 to TRBJ1-5. TRBV21-1 is termed a pseudogene. The CDR3 consists of 14 residues.

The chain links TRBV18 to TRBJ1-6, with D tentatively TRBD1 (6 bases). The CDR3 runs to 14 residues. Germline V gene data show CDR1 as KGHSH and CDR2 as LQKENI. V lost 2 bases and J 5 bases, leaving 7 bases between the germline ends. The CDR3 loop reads CASSPNRDNSPLHF. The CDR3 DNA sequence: TGTGCCAGCTCACCAAACAGGGATAATTCACCCCTCCACTTT.

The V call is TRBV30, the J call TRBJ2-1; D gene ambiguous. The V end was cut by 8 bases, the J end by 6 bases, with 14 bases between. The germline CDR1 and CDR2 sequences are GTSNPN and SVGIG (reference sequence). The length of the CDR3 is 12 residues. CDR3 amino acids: CANVYLPNEQFF. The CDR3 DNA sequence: TGTGCCAACGTCTACTTACCCAATGAGCAGTTCTTC.